The present T cell receptor beta chain was sequenced within a study of blood T cell repertoires in COVID-19. Study-level information: The study drew acute and convalescent COVID-19 samples from the United States, Italy and Spain.

Germline-derived CDR1 and CDR2 are SNHLY and FYNNEI. The CDR3 consists of 12 residues. The V and J ends lost 7 bases and 10 bases respectively, with 11 bases between them. As originally analysed: Using reference gene primer amplification, nucleated cell counts were estimated. Method: immunoSEQ multiplex PCR; TCRdb's copy keeps in-frame clones and lacks some. The V and J calls and clone size come from that table; D and trimming were worked out from the DNA. There are 100,000 to 120,000 clones in the sample; about three quarters occur only once, and roughly 17% lies in the top ten. The sequence derives from a woman of 80 years or more with active or convalescent COVID-19. The sample consisted of peripheral blood. The rearrangement uses TRBV2 and TRBJ2-6, with TRBD1 as a possible D gene (6 bases). CDR3 nucleotides: TGTGCCAGCATGGGACACCAAAACGTCCTGACTTTC. It translates to CASMGHQNVLTF.